These 14 T cell receptor beta chains came from one sample sequenced in a study of OX40 agonist ivuxolimab in advanced cancers. Clones were read by immunoSEQ multiplex PCR, and TCRdb kept only the in-frame ones, dropping some. Altogether 100,000 to 150,000 clones are present, approximately 90% being singletons, with the ten largest covering around 0.81%. Source: CD4+ or CD8+ T cells sorted from blood, taken in a trial of the OX40 agonist ivuxolimab. The receptors derive from an adult with an advanced solid tumor such as melanoma, head and neck, liver or kidney cancer.

The chain is built from TRBV4-2 and TRBJ2-7; TRBD2 matches at 7 bases. Germline CDR1 is LGHNA and CDR2 is YNFKEQ. The J segment lost 5 bases and the V segment lost 4 bases, leaving 5 bases of the junction unmatched. This CDR3 region has 13 residues. The CDR3 protein is CASSRIRGDEQYF. CDR3 nucleotide sequence: TGTGCCAGCAGCCGCATACGGGGGGACGAGCAGTACTTC.

The chain couples TRBV5-6 to TRBJ2-7; 7 bases agree with TRBD2. The ends lost 0 bases at V and 7 bases at J; junction bases unmatched: 7. Germline V lookup: CDR1 SGHDT, CDR2 YYEEEE. The CDR3 is made up of 14 amino acids. CDR3 protein: CASSLDPSGREQYF. The DNA of the CDR3 is TGTGCCAGCAGCTTGGATCCTAGCGGCCGGGAGCAGTACTTC.

The genes are TRBV27 and TRBJ2-1, with 9 bases aligning to TRBD2. The CDR3 spans 15 residues. The V segment lost 5 bases and the J segment 2 bases; nucleotides outside the gene matches: 4. CDR1 MNHEY and CDR2 SMNVEV come from the germline V gene (reference sequence). In DNA form, the CDR3 reads TGTGCCAGCAGTACGGGACTAGCACCCTACAATGAGCAGTTCTTC. Translation: CASSTGLAPYNEQFF.

The sample holds a few counts of this clone. The chain joins TRBV18 to TRBJ1-4; no clear D gene. The CDR3 sequence is 13 residues long. Germline V CDR1 and CDR2: KGHSH, LQKENI. The ends were cut back, 2 bases at V and 8 bases at J, with 9 bases in the middle. The CDR3 DNA is TGTGCCAGCTCACCAGATTCGTCGGAAAAACTGTTTTTT. Amino acid sequence: CASSPDSSEKLFF.

The chain has TRBV5-8 and TRBJ2-5; the D is unclear. The CDR3 covers 11 residues. Germline V gene data show CDR1 as SGHTS and CDR2 as YDEGEE. Between the trimmed V and J ends, which lost 4 bases and 5 bases, there was a span of 6 bases. CDR3 nucleotides: TGTGCCAGCAGCGCCCAGGAGACCCAGTACTTC. It codes for CASSAQETQYF.

The CDR3 sequence is CSGGGPEGAAFF. CDR3 nucleotides: TGCAGCGGCGGGGGGCCGGAGGGGGCAGCTTTCTTT. V usage is TRBV29-1 and J usage is TRBJ1-1; 7 bases fit TRBD1. J lost 10 bases, V lost 7 bases, and 12 bases had no gene match. The length of the CDR3 is 12 residues. Per the germline V gene, CDR1 is SQVTM and CDR2 is ANQGSEA.

The gene calls are TRBV6-6 and TRBJ1-5, with D possibly matching TRBD1 (6 bases). The CDR3 length is 16 residues. V gave up 7 bases and J gave up 0 bases, with 16 bases separating them. Germline CDR1 MNHNY, CDR2 SVGAGI (reference sequence). The CDR3 spells CASTPRGADSNQPQHF. For the CDR3, the DNA is TGTGCCAGCACTCCCCGGGGGGCCGATAGCAATCAGCCCCAGCATTTT.

The chain joins TRBV4-3 to TRBJ1-1, with D perhaps TRBD1 (5 bases). Germline assignment: CDR1 LGHNA and CDR2 YSLEER. Trimming stripped 0 bases from V and 6 bases from J, with 14 bases between. The CDR3 is 15 residues long. The CDR3 DNA reads TGCGCCAGCAGCCAAGATCGGGGCAGGGCGGCTGAAGCTTTCTTT. This gives the protein CASSQDRGRAAEAFF.

In this sample, this clone turned up once. The chain has TRBV5-1 and TRBJ1-3; D not resolved. V dropped 1 base and J dropped 2 bases, with 13 bases sitting between them. Per the germline V gene, CDR1 is SGHRS and CDR2 is YFSETQ. This CDR3 has 16 residues. The CDR3 DNA follows: TGCGCCAGCAGCTTGTACCTCTCCGGGGCTGGAAACACCATATATTTT. It encodes CASSLYLSGAGNTIYF.

The V gene is TRBV28, the J gene TRBJ2-5; D not resolved. The CDR3 totals 15 residues. Between the trimmed V and J ends, which lost 4 bases and 2 bases, there was a span of 14 bases. CDR1 and CDR2 (germline): MDHEN, SYDVKM. CDR3 DNA sequence: TGTGCCAGCAGTTCGTTCGTAGCAGGACAAGAGACCCAGTACTTC. Translation gives CASSSFVAGQETQYF.

This chain uses TRBV20-1 with TRBJ1-1; D gene uncertain. Trimming stripped 3 bases from V and 6 bases from J, with 8 bases between. The CDR3 sequence is 11 residues long. CDR1 and CDR2 from the germline V gene are DFQATT and SNEGSKA (reference sequence). The CDR3, as DNA: TGCAGTGCTAGCCAAGAGGCTGAAGCTTTCTTT. The encoded protein is CSASQEAEAFF.

The table lists this clone with a count of one. V usage is TRBV6-5 and J usage is TRBJ2-7; D unresolved. Germline V gene lookup returns CDR1 MNHEY and CDR2 SVGAGI. The CDR3 spans 16 residues. V was cut by 0 bases and J by 4 bases, with 16 bases left in between. The chain's CDR3 is CASSYSIAVTRYEQYF. DNA for the CDR3: TGTGCCAGCAGTTACTCGATTGCCGTGACCCGGTACGAGCAGTACTTC.

The chain is built from TRBV5-1 and TRBJ1-6; TRBD1 aligns across 7 bases. The CDR3 totals 13 residues. Germline CDR1 SGHRS, CDR2 YFSETQ. V was pared by 4 bases and J by 8 bases, with 3 bases of the junction left unmatched. In DNA, the CDR3 is TGCGCCAGCAGCCTTGGACAGGATTCACCCCTCCACTTT. Amino acids: CASSLGQDSPLHF.

The chain employs TRBV7-9 and TRBJ2-1, with D possibly being TRBD2 (5 bases). V lost 7 bases and J 9 bases, leaving 10 bases between the germline ends. Germline lookup yields CDR1 SEHNR and CDR2 FQNEAQ (reference sequence). The CDR3 totals 11 residues. The CDR3 nucleotides are TGTGCCAGCAACTTGGGAGTTGAGCAGTTCTTC. It encodes CASNLGVEQFF.